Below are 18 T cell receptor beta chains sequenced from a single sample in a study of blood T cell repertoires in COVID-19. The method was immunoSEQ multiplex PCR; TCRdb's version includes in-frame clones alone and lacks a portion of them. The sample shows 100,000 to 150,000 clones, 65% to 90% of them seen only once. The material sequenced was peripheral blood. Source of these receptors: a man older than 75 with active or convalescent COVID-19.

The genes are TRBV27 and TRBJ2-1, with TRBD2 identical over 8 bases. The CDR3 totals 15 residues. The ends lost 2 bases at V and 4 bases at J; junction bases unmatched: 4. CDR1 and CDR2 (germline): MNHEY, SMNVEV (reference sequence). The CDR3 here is CASSLERERYNEQFF. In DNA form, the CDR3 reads TGTGCCAGCAGTTTAGAGCGGGAGCGATACAATGAGCAGTTCTTC.

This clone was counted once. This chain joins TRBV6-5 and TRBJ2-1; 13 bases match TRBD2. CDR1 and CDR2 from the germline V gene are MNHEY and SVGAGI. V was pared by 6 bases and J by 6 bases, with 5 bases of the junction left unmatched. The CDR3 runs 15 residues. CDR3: CASRGTSGILNEQFF. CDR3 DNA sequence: TGTGCCAGCAGAGGGACTAGCGGGATTCTCAATGAGCAGTTCTTC.

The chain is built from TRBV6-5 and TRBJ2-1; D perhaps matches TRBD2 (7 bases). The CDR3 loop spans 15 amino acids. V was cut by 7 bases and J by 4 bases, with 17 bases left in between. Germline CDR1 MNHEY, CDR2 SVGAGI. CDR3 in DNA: TGTGCCAGCACTTCGCGCGGGGGCCGGTACAATGAGCAGTTCTTC. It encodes CASTSRGGRYNEQFF.

CDR3 coding DNA: TGCAGCGTTGCAGGGGGCGACACTACCTACGAGCAGTACTTC. Protein sequence: CSVAGGDTTYEQYF. V usage is TRBV29-1 and J usage is TRBJ2-7, with 8 bases fitting TRBD1. The CDR3 sequence is 14 residues long. From germline, CDR1 is SQVTM and CDR2 ANQGSEA. J was trimmed by 2 bases and V by 4 bases; bases with no gene match: 7.

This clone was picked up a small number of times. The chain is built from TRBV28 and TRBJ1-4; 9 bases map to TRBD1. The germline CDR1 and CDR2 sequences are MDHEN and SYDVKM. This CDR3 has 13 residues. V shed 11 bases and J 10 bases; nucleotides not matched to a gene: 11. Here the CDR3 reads CAAGGQGTGKLFF. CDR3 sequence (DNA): TGTGCCGCGGGGGGACAGGGAACGGGAAAACTGTTTTTT. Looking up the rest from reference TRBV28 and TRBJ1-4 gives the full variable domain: DVKVTQSSRYLVKRTGEKVFLECVQDMDHENMFWYRQDPGLGLRLIYFSYDVKMKEKGDIPEGYSVSREKKERFSLILESASTNQTSMYLCAAGGQGTGKLFFGSGTQLSVL.

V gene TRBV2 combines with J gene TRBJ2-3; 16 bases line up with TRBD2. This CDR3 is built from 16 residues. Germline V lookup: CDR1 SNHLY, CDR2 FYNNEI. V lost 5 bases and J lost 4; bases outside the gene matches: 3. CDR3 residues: CASSPGLAGGPDTQYF. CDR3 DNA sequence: TGTGCCAGCAGTCCGGGACTAGCGGGGGGGCCAGATACGCAGTATTTT.

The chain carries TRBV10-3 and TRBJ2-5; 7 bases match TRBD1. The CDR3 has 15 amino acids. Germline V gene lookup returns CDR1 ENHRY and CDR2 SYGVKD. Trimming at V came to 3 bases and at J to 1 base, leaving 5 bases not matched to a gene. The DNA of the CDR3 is TGTGCCATCAGTGAACCGGGACAGTTCCAAGAGACCCAGTACTTC. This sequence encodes CAISEPGQFQETQYF.

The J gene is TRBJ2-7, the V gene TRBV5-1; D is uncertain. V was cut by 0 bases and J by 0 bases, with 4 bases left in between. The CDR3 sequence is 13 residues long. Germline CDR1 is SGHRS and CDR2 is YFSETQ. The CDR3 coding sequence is TGCGCCAGCAGCTTGGGGAGCTCCTACGAGCAGTACTTC. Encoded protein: CASSLGSSYEQYF.

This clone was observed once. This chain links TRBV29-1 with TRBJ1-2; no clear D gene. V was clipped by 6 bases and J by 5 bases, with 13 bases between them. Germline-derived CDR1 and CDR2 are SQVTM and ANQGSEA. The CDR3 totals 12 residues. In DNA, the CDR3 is TGCAGCGTGTGGGCCAGTTTGTATGGCTACACCTTC. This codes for CSVWASLYGYTF.

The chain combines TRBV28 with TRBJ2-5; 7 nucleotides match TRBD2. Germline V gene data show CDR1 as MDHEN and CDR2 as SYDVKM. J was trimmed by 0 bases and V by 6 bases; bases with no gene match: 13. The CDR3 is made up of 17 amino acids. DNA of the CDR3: TGTGCCAGCAGCACCTGGGGGGGGTCTTCGTACCAAGAGACCCAGTACTTC. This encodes CASSTWGGSSYQETQYF.

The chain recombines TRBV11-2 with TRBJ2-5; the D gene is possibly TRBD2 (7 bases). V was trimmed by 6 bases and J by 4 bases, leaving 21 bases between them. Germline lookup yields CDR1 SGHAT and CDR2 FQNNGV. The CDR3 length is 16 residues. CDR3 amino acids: CASRGLGGRAGETQYF. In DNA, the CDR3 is TGTGCCAGCAGGGGGCTAGGGGGGAGGGCCGGAGAGACCCAGTACTTC.

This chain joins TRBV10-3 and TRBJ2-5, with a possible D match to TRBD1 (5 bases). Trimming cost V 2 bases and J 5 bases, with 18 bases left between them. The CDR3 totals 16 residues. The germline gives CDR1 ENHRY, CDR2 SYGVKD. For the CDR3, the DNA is TGTGCCATCAGTGAGCCTGAATCCCAGGGATGGGAGACCCAGTACTTC. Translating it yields CAISEPESQGWETQYF.

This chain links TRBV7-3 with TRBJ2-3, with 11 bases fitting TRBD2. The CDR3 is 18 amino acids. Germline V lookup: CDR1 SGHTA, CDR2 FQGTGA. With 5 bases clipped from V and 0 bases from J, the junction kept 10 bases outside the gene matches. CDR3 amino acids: CASSLTHRTSGSTDTQYF. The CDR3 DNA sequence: TGTGCCAGCAGCCTTACACATAGGACTAGCGGGAGCACAGATACGCAGTATTTT.

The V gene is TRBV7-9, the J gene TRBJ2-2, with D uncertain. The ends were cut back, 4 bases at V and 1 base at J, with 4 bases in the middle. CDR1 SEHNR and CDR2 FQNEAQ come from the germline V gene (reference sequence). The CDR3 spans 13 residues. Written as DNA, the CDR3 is TGTGCCAGCAGCTACAAGAACACCGGGGAGCTGTTTTTT. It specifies CASSYKNTGELFF.

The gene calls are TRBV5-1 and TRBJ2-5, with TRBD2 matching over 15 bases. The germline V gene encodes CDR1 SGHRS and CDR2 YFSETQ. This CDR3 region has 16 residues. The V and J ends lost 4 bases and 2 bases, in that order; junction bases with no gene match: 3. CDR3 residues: CASSPGLAGGQETQYF. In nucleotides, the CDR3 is TGCGCCAGCAGCCCGGGACTAGCGGGGGGTCAAGAGACCCAGTACTTC.

CDR3: CSVVKGSGQPQHF. The CDR3 nucleotides read TGCAGCGTTGTTAAGGGCTCGGGACAGCCCCAGCATTTT. J is TRBJ1-5 and V is TRBV29-1, with D unclear. Germline V lookup: CDR1 SQVTM, CDR2 ANQGSEA. V shed 4 bases and J shed 7 bases, with 14 bases lying between them. The CDR3 length is 13 residues. Using reference TRBV29-1 and TRBJ1-5 for the parts outside the CDR3, the full variable domain is SAVISQKPSRDICQRGTSLTIQCQVDSQVTMMFWYRQQPGQSLTLIATANQGSEATYESGFVIDKFPISRPNLTFSTLTVSNMSPEDSSIYLCSVVKGSGQPQHFGDGTRLSIL.

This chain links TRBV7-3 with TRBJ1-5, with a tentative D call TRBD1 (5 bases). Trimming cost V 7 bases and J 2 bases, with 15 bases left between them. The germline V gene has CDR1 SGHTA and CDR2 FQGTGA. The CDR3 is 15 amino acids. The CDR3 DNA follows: TGTGCCAGCAAGCTTATTAGGGGCGGCAATCAGCCCCAGCATTTT. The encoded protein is CASKLIRGGNQPQHF.

Here the CDR3 DNA reads TGTGCCAGCAGCGACGGGACAGGGGTGAGTCAGCCCCAGCATTTT. Translating gives CASSDGTGVSQPQHF. The chain uses TRBV11-2 and TRBJ1-5; 10 positions agree with TRBD1. The germline gives CDR1 SGHAT, CDR2 FQNNGV. V shed 5 bases, J shed 6 bases, and the junction held 7 bases outside the gene matches. The CDR3 consists of 15 residues.